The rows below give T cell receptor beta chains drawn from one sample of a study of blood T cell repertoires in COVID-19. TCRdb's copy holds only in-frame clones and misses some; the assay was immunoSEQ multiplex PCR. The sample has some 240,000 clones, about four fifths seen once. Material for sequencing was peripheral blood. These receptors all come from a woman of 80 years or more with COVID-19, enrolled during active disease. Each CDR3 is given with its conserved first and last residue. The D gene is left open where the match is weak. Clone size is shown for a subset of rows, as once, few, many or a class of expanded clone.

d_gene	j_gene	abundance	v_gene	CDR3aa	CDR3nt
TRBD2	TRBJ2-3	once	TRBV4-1	CASSQPTSGSRDTQYF	TGCGCCAGCAGCCAACCGACTAGCGGGAGTAGGGATACGCAGTATTTT
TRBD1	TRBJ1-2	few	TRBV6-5	CATTRDSNYGYTF	TGTGCCACCACCCGGGACAGCAACTATGGCTACACCTTC
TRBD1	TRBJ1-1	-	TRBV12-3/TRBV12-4	CASSKRDRDEAFF	TGTGCCAGCAGCAAGCGGGACAGGGATGAAGCTTTCTTT
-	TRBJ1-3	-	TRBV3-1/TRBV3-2	CASSPRDTVSGNTIYF	TGTGCCAGCAGCCCCCGGGACACCGTGTCTGGAAACACCATATATTTT
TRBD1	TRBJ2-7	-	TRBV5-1	CASSLGTEGPYEQYF	TGCGCCAGCAGCCTGGGGACAGAGGGCCCCTACGAGCAGTACTTC
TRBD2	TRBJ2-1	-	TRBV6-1	CASSKPGTNEQFF	TGTGCCAGCAGTAAACCCGGGACTAACGAGCAGTTCTTC
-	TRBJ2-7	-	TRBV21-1	CASSTPGGISYEQYF	TGTGCCAGCAGCACGCCAGGGGGTATTTCTTACGAGCAGTACTTC
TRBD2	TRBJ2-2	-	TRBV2	CASSETPSGKGGELFF	TGTGCCAGCAGTGAAACCCCTAGCGGGAAGGGCGGGGAGCTGTTTTTT
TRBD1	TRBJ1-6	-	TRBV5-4	CASQTGTENSPLHF	TGTGCCAGTCAGACCGGGACAGAAAATTCACCCCTCCACTTT
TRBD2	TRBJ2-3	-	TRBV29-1	CSVLRLAGSTDTQYF	TGCAGCGTCCTTCGACTAGCGGGGAGCACAGATACGCAGTATTTT
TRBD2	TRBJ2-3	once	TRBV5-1	CASRTSGGEDTQYF	TGCGCCAGCAGGACTAGCGGGGGGGAAGATACGCAGTATTTT
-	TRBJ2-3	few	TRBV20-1	CSASSLSGTSTLRDTQYF	TGCAGTGCTAGTAGTTTGAGCGGGACATCTACCTTGAGAGATACGCAGTATTTT
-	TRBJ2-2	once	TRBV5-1	CASSTGQRGSSGELFF	TGCGCCAGCAGCACTGGACAGCGAGGGTCTTCCGGGGAGCTGTTTTTT
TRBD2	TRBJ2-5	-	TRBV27	CASSSSGPGGTQYF	TGTGCCAGCAGTTCTAGCGGGCCGGGGGGGACCCAGTACTTC
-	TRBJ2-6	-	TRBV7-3	CASSLRLSGANVLTF	TGTGCCAGCAGCTTGAGGCTTTCTGGGGCCAACGTCCTGACTTTC
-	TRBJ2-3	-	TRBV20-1	CSAQRTDTQYF	TGCAGTGCTCAGAGGACAGATACGCAGTATTTT
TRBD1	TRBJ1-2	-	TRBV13	CASSSIRQGLFYGYTF	TGTGCCAGCAGCTCCATAAGACAGGGTTTATTCTATGGCTACACCTTC
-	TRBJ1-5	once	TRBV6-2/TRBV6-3	CASSPGRQAYSNQPQHF	TGTGCCAGCAGTCCCGGTCGGCAGGCTTACAGCAATCAGCCCCAGCATTTT
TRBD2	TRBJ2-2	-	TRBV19	CASSDPGLATNTGELFF	TGTGCCAGTAGTGACCCGGGACTAGCGACGAACACCGGGGAGCTGTTTTTT
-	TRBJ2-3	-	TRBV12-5	CASGPFVDTQYF	TGTGCTAGTGGTCCGTTTGTGGATACGCAGTATTTT
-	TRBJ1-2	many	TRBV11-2	CASSSALGHGYTF	TGTGCCAGCAGCTCGGCGTTGGGGCACGGCTACACCTTC
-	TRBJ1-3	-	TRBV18	CASSLDLTGSSGNTIYF	TGTGCCAGCTCCCTCGATCTCACAGGGAGCTCTGGAAACACCATATATTTT
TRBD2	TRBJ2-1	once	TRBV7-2	CASSPRGVRRSEQFF	TGTGCCAGCAGCCCACGGGGGGTCCGTCGATCTGAGCAGTTCTTC
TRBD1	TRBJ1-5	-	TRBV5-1	CASSLDGQGGRQPQHF	TGCGCCAGCAGCTTGGACGGACAGGGGGGGCGTCAGCCCCAGCATTTT
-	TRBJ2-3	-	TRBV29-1	CSVAASGTDTQYF	TGCAGCGTTGCGGCTAGCGGCACAGATACGCAGTATTTT
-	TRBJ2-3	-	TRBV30	CAWSGGSGTDTQYF	TGTGCCTGGAGTGGGGGTAGCGGCACAGATACGCAGTATTTT
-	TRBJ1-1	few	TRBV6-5	CASSLPGGTEAFF	TGTGCCAGCAGTTTACCCGGGGGCACTGAAGCTTTCTTT
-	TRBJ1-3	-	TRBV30	CAWTEGSLLNTIYF	TGTGCCTGGACCGAGGGATCCCTCTTAAACACCATATATTTT
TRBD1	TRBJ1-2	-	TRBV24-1	CATSDGEDRAPLYGYTF	TGTGCCACCAGTGATGGAGAGGACAGGGCCCCCCTCTATGGCTACACCTTC
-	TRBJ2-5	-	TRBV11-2	CASSWTTIQETQYF	TGTGCCAGCAGCTGGACTACCATTCAAGAGACCCAGTACTTC
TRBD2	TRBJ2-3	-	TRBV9	CAGSVSSGRWGDTQYF	TGTGCCGGCAGCGTTTCTAGCGGGAGGTGGGGGGATACGCAGTATTTT
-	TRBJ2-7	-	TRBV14	CASSQQGYEQYF	TGTGCCAGCAGCCAACAGGGGTACGAGCAGTACTTC
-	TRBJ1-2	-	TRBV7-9	CASSLAGGDGYTF	TGTGCCAGCAGCTTAGCGGGAGGAGATGGCTACACCTTC
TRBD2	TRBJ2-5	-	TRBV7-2	CASSLQLARQETQYF	TGTGCCAGCAGCTTACAACTAGCGAGGCAAGAGACCCAGTACTTC
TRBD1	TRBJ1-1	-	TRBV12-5	CASGLPTPRGDNTEAFF	TGTGCTAGTGGTTTGCCCACACCCAGGGGGGATAACACTGAAGCTTTCTTT
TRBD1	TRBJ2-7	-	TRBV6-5	CASSIRGREQYF	TGTGCCAGCAGCATTAGGGGGCGTGAGCAGTACTTC
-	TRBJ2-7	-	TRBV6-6	CASSFSSHYEQYF	TGTGCCAGCAGTTTCTCTAGCCACTACGAGCAGTACTTC
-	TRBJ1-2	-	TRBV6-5	CASTPGNLAGYTF	TGTGCCAGCACCCCTGGTAACTTAGCTGGCTACACCTTC
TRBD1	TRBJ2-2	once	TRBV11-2	CASSLTGGRTNTGELFF	TGTGCCAGCAGCCTCACAGGGGGCCGAACGAACACCGGGGAGCTGTTTTTT
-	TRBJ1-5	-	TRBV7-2	CASSTFGVSNQPQHF	TGTGCCAGCAGCACCTTCGGGGTTAGCAATCAGCCCCAGCATTTT
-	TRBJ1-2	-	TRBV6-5	CASSYFDGGLDGYTF	TGTGCCAGCAGTTACTTCGACGGCGGGTTAGATGGCTACACCTTC
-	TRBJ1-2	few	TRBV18	CASSPSQGLYGYTF	TGTGCCAGCTCACCTAGTCAGGGTCTCTATGGCTACACCTTC
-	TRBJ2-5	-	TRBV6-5	CASSYSGDTQETQYF	TGTGCCAGCAGTTACTCGGGTGACACCCAAGAGACCCAGTACTTC
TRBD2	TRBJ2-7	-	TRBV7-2	CASRTGGSSYEQYF	TGTGCCAGCAGAACCGGGGGGAGCTCCTACGAGCAGTACTTC
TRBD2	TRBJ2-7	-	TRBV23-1	CASSLGGGGSSYEQYF	TGCGCCAGCAGCCTAGGAGGCGGGGGTAGCTCCTACGAGCAGTACTTC
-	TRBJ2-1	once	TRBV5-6	CASSLRSSLYNEQFF	TGTGCCAGCAGCCTCAGGTCGTCGCTCTACAATGAGCAGTTCTTC
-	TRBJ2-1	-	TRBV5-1	CASSPTEYSYNEQFF	TGCGCCAGCAGCCCGACAGAATACTCCTACAATGAGCAGTTCTTC
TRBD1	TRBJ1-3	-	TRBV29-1	CSVQGQGGNTIYF	TGCAGCGTCCAGGGACAGGGAGGAAACACCATATATTTT
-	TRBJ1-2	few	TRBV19	CASSPAYYGYTF	TGTGCCAGTAGCCCCGCGTACTATGGCTACACCTTC